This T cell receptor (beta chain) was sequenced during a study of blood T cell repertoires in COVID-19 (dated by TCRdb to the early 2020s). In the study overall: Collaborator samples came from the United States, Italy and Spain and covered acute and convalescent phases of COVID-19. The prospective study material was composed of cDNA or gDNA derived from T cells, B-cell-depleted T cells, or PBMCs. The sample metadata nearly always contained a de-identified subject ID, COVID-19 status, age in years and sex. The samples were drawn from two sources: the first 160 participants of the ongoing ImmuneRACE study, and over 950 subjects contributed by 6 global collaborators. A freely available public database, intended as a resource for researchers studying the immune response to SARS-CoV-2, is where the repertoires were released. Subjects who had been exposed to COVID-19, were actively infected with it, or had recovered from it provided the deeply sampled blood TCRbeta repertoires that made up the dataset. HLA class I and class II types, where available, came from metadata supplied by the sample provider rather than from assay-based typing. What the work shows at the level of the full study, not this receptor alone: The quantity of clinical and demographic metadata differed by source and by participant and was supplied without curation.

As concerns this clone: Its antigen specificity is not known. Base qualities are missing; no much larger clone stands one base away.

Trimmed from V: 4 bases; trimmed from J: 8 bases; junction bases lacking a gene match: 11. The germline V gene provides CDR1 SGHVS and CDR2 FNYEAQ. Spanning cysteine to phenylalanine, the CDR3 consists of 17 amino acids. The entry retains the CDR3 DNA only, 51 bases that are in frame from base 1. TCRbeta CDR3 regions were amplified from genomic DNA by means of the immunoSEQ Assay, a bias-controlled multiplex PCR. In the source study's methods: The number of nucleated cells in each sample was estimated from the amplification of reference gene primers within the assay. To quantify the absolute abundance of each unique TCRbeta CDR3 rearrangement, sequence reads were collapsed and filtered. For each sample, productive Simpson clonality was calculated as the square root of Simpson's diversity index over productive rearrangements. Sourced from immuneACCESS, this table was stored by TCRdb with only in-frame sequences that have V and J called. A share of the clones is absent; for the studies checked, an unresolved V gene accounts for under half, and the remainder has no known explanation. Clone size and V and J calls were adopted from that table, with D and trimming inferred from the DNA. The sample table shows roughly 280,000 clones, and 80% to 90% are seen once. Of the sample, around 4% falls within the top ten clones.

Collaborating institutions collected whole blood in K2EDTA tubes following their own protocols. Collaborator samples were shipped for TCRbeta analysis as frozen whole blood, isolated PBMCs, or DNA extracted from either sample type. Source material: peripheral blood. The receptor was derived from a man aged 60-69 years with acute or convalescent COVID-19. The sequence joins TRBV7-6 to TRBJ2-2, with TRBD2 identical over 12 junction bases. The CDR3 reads CASSSSGLAGKRGELFF. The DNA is TGTGCCAGCAGCTCTTCCGGACTAGCGGGGAAGAGGGGGGAGCTGTTTTTT. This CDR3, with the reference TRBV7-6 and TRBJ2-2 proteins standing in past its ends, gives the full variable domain GAGVSQSPRYKVTKRGQDVALRCDPISGHVSLYWYRQALGQGPEFLTYFNYEAQQDKSGLPNDRFSAERPEGSISTLTIQRTEQRDSAMYRCASSSSGLAGKRGELFFGEGSRLTVL.